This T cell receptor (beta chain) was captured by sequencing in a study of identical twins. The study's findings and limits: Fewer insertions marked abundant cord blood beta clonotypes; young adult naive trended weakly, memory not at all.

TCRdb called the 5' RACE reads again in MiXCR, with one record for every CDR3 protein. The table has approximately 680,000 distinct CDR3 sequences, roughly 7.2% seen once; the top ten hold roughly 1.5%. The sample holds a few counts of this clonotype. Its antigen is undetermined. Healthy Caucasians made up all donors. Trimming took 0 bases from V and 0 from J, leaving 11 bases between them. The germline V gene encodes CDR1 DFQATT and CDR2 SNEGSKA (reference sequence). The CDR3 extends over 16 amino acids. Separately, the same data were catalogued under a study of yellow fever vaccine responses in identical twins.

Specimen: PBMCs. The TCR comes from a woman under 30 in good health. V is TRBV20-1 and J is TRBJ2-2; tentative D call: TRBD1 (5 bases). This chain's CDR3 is CSARDRRQSNTGELFF. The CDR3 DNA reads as TGCAGTGCTAGAGATCGGAGACAGTCGAACACCGGGGAGCTGTTTTTT.